This TCR beta chain was identified during a study of cytomegalovirus exposure and HLA in healthy donors. Germline values: CDR1 ENHRY, CDR2 SYGVKD. CDR3 size: 15 residues. V was trimmed by 0 bases and J by 1 base, leaving 7 bases between them. The PCR was carried out with 60 Vbeta primers and 13 Jbeta primers. Method: immunoSEQ multiplex PCR; TCRdb's copy keeps in-frame clones and lacks some. The sample has about 60,000 clones, roughly 85% seen once; the top ten hold around 1.5%. The sample was PBMCs. The V gene is TRBV10-3, the J gene TRBJ1-5; D is perhaps TRBD1 (5 bases). The sequence was obtained from a man between 25 and 39 years old in good health and CMV-seronegative. The DNA for the CDR3 is TGTGCCATCAGTGAGTCCCAGGGCAGCAATCAGCCCCAGCATTTT. Protein product: CAISESQGSNQPQHF.